This is a list of T cell receptor beta chains from one sample in a study of blood T cell repertoires in COVID-19. Assay used: immunoSEQ multiplex PCR; TCRdb lists only in-frame clones, some missing. The data hold about 160,000 clones, with approximately 83% observed a single time. The sample was peripheral blood. The receptors come from a woman older than 75 with active or convalescent COVID-19. Each CDR3 is given with its conserved first and last residue. D genes are given only for firm matches.

j_gene,d_gene,v_gene,CDR3aa
TRBJ1-4,-,TRBV5-5,CASSFAVGREKLFF
TRBJ1-1,TRBD1,TRBV3-1/TRBV3-2,CASSQDNWDRAFEAFF
TRBJ2-7,-,TRBV7-8,CASSLIDGGEQYF
TRBJ1-2,-,TRBV10-1,CASLPETNYGYTF
TRBJ2-3,TRBD1,TRBV4-3,CASSQIFGQAPDTQYF
TRBJ1-5,TRBD1,TRBV6-2/TRBV6-3,CASSTQTGVGNQPQHF
TRBJ2-1,TRBD1,TRBV18,CASSPLTGGTNEQFF
TRBJ2-3,-,TRBV3-1/TRBV3-2,CASSPFDRLRTDTQYF
TRBJ1-2,-,TRBV3-1/TRBV3-2,CASSLKRTGANYGYTF
TRBJ2-2,-,TRBV14,CASSHQFTGELFF